The rows below give T cell receptor beta chains drawn from one sample of a study of shared clonotypes between healthy human individuals. The protocol was immunoSEQ multiplex PCR, while the TCRdb copy is restricted to in-frame clones and leaves out a portion. This sample has hundreds of thousands of clones, with just over 95% found just once. Sequencing was carried out using naive CD8+ T cells sorted from blood. The receptors here all came from a man in his thirties or forties in good health. Each CDR3 is given with its conserved first and last residue. Each record gives: CDR3 DNA, CDR3 protein, D gene, clone size, J gene, V gene. A D gene is named only where the DNA matches it firmly. Clone sizes are given selectively: once, few, many, or a class where the clone is expanded.

TGTGCCAGCAGCAAAGAGGGCGGACAGGTACACTACGAGCAGTACTTC	CASSKEGGQVHYEQYF	-	-	TRBJ2-7	TRBV21-1
TGCAGCACTTTCCGGGACACTGAAGCTTTCTTT	CSTFRDTEAFF	-	once	TRBJ1-1	TRBV29-1
TGTGCCAGCAGTACAGGGAGAAGACTATACGAGCAGTACTTC	CASSTGRRLYEQYF	-	-	TRBJ2-7	TRBV27
TGCGCCAGCAGCCCGCCCGCTAGCGTGAGCACAGATACGCAGTATTTT	CASSPPASVSTDTQYF	-	-	TRBJ2-3	TRBV5-1
TGTGCCAGCAGCTTGGAGGCCAGGGAGAATGAAAAACTGTTTTTT	CASSLEARENEKLFF	-	-	TRBJ1-4	TRBV5-4
TGTGCCAGCCGGGTAACGACAATTAGCAATCAGCCCCAGCATTTT	CASRVTTISNQPQHF	-	-	TRBJ1-5	TRBV6-5
TGCGCCAGCAGTGACGGGGAGAGCTCCTACAATGAGCAGTTCTTC	CASSDGESSYNEQFF	-	-	TRBJ2-1	TRBV10-1
TGTGCCAGCAGCTTTGGCCGGGGGGATCGGGCCGATACGCAGTATTTT	CASSFGRGDRADTQYF	TRBD2	once	TRBJ2-3	TRBV11-2
TGCGCCAGCAGCCAGGCGACTAGCGGGACCTACAATGAGCAGTTCTTC	CASSQATSGTYNEQFF	TRBD2	-	TRBJ2-1	TRBV4-1
TGTGCCAGCACCCTTATTAGCGGGACGTACGAGCAGTACTTC	CASTLISGTYEQYF	TRBD2	-	TRBJ2-7	TRBV28
TGTGCCAGCAGCTTATCTAGCGGGGTCCTCCATGAGCAGTTCTTC	CASSLSSGVLHEQFF	TRBD2	-	TRBJ2-1	TRBV7-8
TGTGCCAGCAACCAGGACTCTGGGGCCAACGTCCTGACTTTC	CASNQDSGANVLTF	-	-	TRBJ2-6	TRBV9
TGTGCTAGCAGCTCGGGGGGACTAGCGGGAGTAGGGGAGCAGTTCTTC	CASSSGGLAGVGEQFF	TRBD2	once	TRBJ2-1	TRBV7-7
TGTGCCAGCAGCTTTTTCAGGGGCCAAATCCGTGGGGCCAACGTCCTGACTTTC	CASSFFRGQIRGANVLTF	-	once	TRBJ2-6	TRBV7-2
TGTGCCAGCAGCTTTAATACAGGGGCGACTGAAGCTTTCTTT	CASSFNTGATEAFF	TRBD1	-	TRBJ1-1	TRBV7-9
TGTGCCAGCAGCGCCGGAGGGGGTGACACCGGGGAGCTGTTTTTT	CASSAGGGDTGELFF	-	-	TRBJ2-2	TRBV7-3
TGTGCCAGCAGTGTTGACAGGGGCGCCTCTGGGGCCAACGTCCTGACTTTC	CASSVDRGASGANVLTF	TRBD1	-	TRBJ2-6	TRBV6-1
TGTGCCAGCAGGGGACAGGGGCACAATGAGCAGTTCTTC	CASRGQGHNEQFF	TRBD1	-	TRBJ2-1	TRBV2
TGTGCCAGCAGCCCCCGAGGTTCGGGAGCTTACGAGCAGTACTTC	CASSPRGSGAYEQYF	-	-	TRBJ2-7	TRBV7-6
TGTGCCAGCAGCTTGACCGCGGGGTCCTACGAGCAGTACTTC	CASSLTAGSYEQYF	-	-	TRBJ2-7	TRBV7-3
TGTGCCAGTACCAGGACAGGGGCGACAGATACGCAGTATTTT	CASTRTGATDTQYF	TRBD1	-	TRBJ2-3	TRBV19
TGTGCCAGCAGCCTAGCGGGAGGGCCCTACGAGCAGTACTTC	CASSLAGGPYEQYF	TRBD2	-	TRBJ2-7	TRBV7-9
TGTGCCACGAATACCTTAAACTACGAGCAGTACTTC	CATNTLNYEQYF	-	-	TRBJ2-7	TRBV2
TGTGCCAGCAGTTACTCGGGGGGACCGCAGGCGACCCAGTACTTC	CASSYSGGPQATQYF	-	-	TRBJ2-5	TRBV6-5
TGCAGCGTTGAAGATCCTGACTACACCTTC	CSVEDPDYTF	-	-	TRBJ1-2	TRBV29-1
TGTGCCAGCAGTGGAAGGACAGGGGGCGAGCAGTACTTC	CASSGRTGGEQYF	TRBD1	-	TRBJ2-7	TRBV6-4
TGTGCCAGCAGTGAGGAGGGGACCCTTCTCCTACCGCCTTCGGATGAGCAGTTCTTC	CASSEEGTLLLPPSDEQFF	-	-	TRBJ2-1	TRBV6-1
TGTGCCAGCAGTTACTCCCCAGGGCCCTCCACTATGGCCCAGTACTTC	CASSYSPGPSTMAQYF	-	-	TRBJ2-5	TRBV6-5
TGTGCCAGCAGCTTAGTTCGAGCGGACAATGAGCAGTTCTTC	CASSLVRADNEQFF	-	-	TRBJ2-1	TRBV7-9
TGCAGCGTCACAAGCGCCGAGGCTTACAGCGGCCATGAGCAGTTCTTC	CSVTSAEAYSGHEQFF	-	-	TRBJ2-1	TRBV29-1
TGTGCCAGCAGCGTAGGTTATGGTCCCTACAATGAGCAGTTCTTC	CASSVGYGPYNEQFF	-	-	TRBJ2-1	TRBV9
TGTGCCAGCACCCACTGGGGGGGGACTAATGAAAAACTGTTTTTT	CASTHWGGTNEKLFF	-	-	TRBJ1-4	TRBV5-4
TGTGCCAGCGTAGGGTGGGACTATGGCTACACCTTC	CASVGWDYGYTF	-	-	TRBJ1-2	TRBV7-9
TGTGCCAGTAACGGTGGAGGCGCCTACAATGAGCAGTTCTTC	CASNGGGAYNEQFF	-	-	TRBJ2-1	TRBV19
TGTGCCAGCAGGGCACCAGGCCGGGAGACCCAGTACTTC	CASRAPGRETQYF	-	-	TRBJ2-5	TRBV27
TGTGCCAGCACCCAGGACACGAGCTCCTACAATGAGCAGTTCTTC	CASTQDTSSYNEQFF	-	-	TRBJ2-1	TRBV28
TGTGCCAGACGGGGAGGGCCAGGCGAGACCCAGTACTTC	CARRGGPGETQYF	TRBD2	-	TRBJ2-5	TRBV2
TGTGCCAGCAGTCCGACTGGCGGTAGCTCCTACGAGCAGTACTTC	CASSPTGGSSYEQYF	-	-	TRBJ2-7	TRBV9
TGTGCCAGCAAGGAGGGTGCGCACACTGAAGCTTTCTTT	CASKEGAHTEAFF	-	-	TRBJ1-1	TRBV2
TGTGCCAGCAGCTCGGGACTAGCGGTCGAGCAGTACTTC	CASSSGLAVEQYF	TRBD2	-	TRBJ2-7	TRBV11-2
TGTGCCAGCAGCGCAACAGGGACAGATACGCAGTATTTT	CASSATGTDTQYF	-	once	TRBJ2-3	TRBV9
TGTGCCAGCAGCTTACTGGGTTCGAGCGGGAGGGGGATGAATGAGCAGTTCTTC	CASSLLGSSGRGMNEQFF	TRBD2	-	TRBJ2-1	TRBV7-2
TGTGCCAGCAGTTACGGAGGGCCCGGTAATGAGCAGTTCTTC	CASSYGGPGNEQFF	-	-	TRBJ2-1	TRBV6-6
TGTGCCAGCAGTTTAGGCATGTCCTACAATGAGCAGTTCTTC	CASSLGMSYNEQFF	-	-	TRBJ2-1	TRBV27
TGTGCCAGTAGTCCATCTGGGGCCAACGTCCTGACTTTC	CASSPSGANVLTF	-	once	TRBJ2-6	TRBV19
TGTGCCAGCAGCTTAGGAGGTCTTCGGGACAGGGCCCACGAGCAGTACTTC	CASSLGGLRDRAHEQYF	TRBD1	-	TRBJ2-7	TRBV7-2
TGTGCCAGCAGCGTATTAGGGGCAAATCAGCCCCAGCATTTT	CASSVLGANQPQHF	-	-	TRBJ1-5	TRBV9
TGTGCCAGCAGCCGCAGTAGGGGGAGCGGCGAGCAGTACTTC	CASSRSRGSGEQYF	-	-	TRBJ2-7	TRBV6-6
TGTGCCAGCAGCTACACGGGACAGGGCCCAGATACGCAGTATTTT	CASSYTGQGPDTQYF	TRBD1	few	TRBJ2-3	TRBV5-4
TGTGCCAGCAGCCTCGAAGACGGTGAGCAGTTCTTC	CASSLEDGEQFF	-	-	TRBJ2-1	TRBV13
TGTGCCAGCAGCTTAGAGGCTAGCGGACTCGATGAGCAGTTCTTC	CASSLEASGLDEQFF	TRBD2	-	TRBJ2-1	TRBV11-2